This T cell receptor beta chain was profiled in a study of T cells in Graves' hyperthyroidism and ophthalmopathy. Overall study: It was at initial diagnosis, before any treatment, that peripheral blood was collected.

Points from the study as a whole: Ophthalmopathy was identified by the model a median approximately 6.4 months ahead of onset. Blood held most thyroid clonotypes expanded above 0.001 frequency.

Amplified TCR beta CDR3 regions came from RNA transcripts. First-round RT-PCR of the TCR CDR3 relied on the HTBI primer set. TCRdb re-analysed the multiplex PCR reads in MiXCR, keeping a single row per CDR3 protein. The data show about 680,000 distinct CDR3 sequences, about a third seen once. This CDR3 has 11 amino acids. Trimming shortened V by 5 bases and J by 11 bases, and 12 bases separated the two germline ends. This clonotype was observed at least ten times. As yet, its antigen is unknown. Stable disease denoted Graves' hyperthyroidism without ophthalmopathy progression within 18 months. The chain combines TRBV12-3 or TRBV12-4 with TRBJ1-1; D is possibly TRBD1 (5 bases). The sequenced sample was blood. The clonotype originates from a woman aged 40 to 49 with Graves' hyperthyroidism. CDR3 sequence reads: CASSTGTVAFF. In DNA, the CDR3 is TGTGCCAGCAGTACCGGGACGGTTGCTTTCTTT.